A single T cell receptor beta chain is shown here with its context. This CDR3 contains 16 residues. V was cut by 1 base and J by 8 bases, with 19 bases left in between. The germline V gene encodes CDR1 SGHKS and CDR2 YYEKEE (reference sequence). The data are from a study of T cells in Graves' hyperthyroidism and ophthalmopathy. Authors of the study amplified TCR beta CDR3 regions from RNA transcripts. With the HTBI primer set, the TCR CDR3 went through a first round of RT-PCR. Using its own MiXCR run on the multiplex PCR reads, TCRdb lists one record per CDR3 protein. Here the sample spans a few hundred thousand distinct CDR3 sequences, about 15% being singletons.

The material sequenced was blood. The sequence came from a woman in her thirties with Graves' hyperthyroidism. The chain uses TRBV5-5 and TRBJ2-1; a weak D match, TRBD1 (6 bases). CDR3 sequence (DNA): TGTGCCAGCAGCTTGAGTGTTCAGGGGCAAGGGGATGAGCAGTTCTTC. Translation: CASSLSVQGQGDEQFF.